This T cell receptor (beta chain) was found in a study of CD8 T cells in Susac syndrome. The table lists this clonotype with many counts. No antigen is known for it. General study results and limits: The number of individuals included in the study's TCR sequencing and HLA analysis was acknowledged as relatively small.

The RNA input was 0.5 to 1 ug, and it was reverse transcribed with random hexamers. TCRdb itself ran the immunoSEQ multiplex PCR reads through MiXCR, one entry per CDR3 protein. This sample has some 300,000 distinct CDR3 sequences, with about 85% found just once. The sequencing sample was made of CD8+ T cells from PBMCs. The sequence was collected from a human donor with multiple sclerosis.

In DNA form, the CDR3 reads TGTGCCAGCAGCCACAGGGGGCCTACTGAAGCTTTCTTT. The encoded protein is CASSHRGPTEAFF. The chain carries TRBV27 and TRBJ1-1; 9 bases are a match to TRBD1. CDR1 is MNHEY and CDR2 is SMNVEV in the germline V gene (reference sequence). This CDR3 comprises 13 residues. The V segment lost 6 bases and the J segment 5 bases; nucleotides outside the gene matches: 4.